This TCR beta chain is from a study of cytomegalovirus exposure and HLA in healthy donors. Study as a whole: Approximately 190 million T cells yielded some 100 million unique TCR beta sequences, as an earlier analysis found. Study conclusions and caveats: Reported performance of the classifier showed diagnosis of cytomegalovirus status with high specificity and sensitivity. Altogether, more than 150 TCR beta chains were recorded as cytomegalovirus-associated. While the bulk of TCR sequences proved rare, some public TCRs turned up in many donors.

A multiplex PCR was run with 60 Vbeta primers and 13 Jbeta primers. The assay was immunoSEQ multiplex PCR, and TCRdb's table has in-frame clones only and misses some. The sample yields around 200,000 clones, roughly 85% seen once. The table lists this clone with a few counts. The antigen remains unidentified. Sequencing was performed on PBMCs. This TCR was recovered from a man aged 18 to 35 in good health and CMV-seronegative.

CDR3 loop: CASSLGAGGISSYNEQFF. In DNA, the CDR3 is TGTGCCAGCAGCTTAGGAGCGGGAGGGATTAGCTCCTACAATGAGCAGTTCTTC. The rearrangement uses TRBV7-9 and TRBJ2-1; 10 bases align to TRBD2. The J segment lost 0 bases and the V segment lost 1 base, leaving 6 bases of the junction unmatched. The CDR3 covers 18 residues. Germline V gene lookup returns CDR1 SEHNR and CDR2 FQNEAQ (reference sequence).